This T cell receptor beta chain was recovered during a study of B cell selection in AIRE deficiency. TCRdb keeps only in-frame clones here, not all; method: immunoSEQ multiplex PCR. The data contain about 24,000 clones, approximately 96% of them singletons. CDR3 length: 18 amino acids. Germline V gene lookup returns CDR1 MGHRA and CDR2 YSYEKL. J lost 2 bases, V lost 0 bases, and 11 bases had no gene match. Conventional CD4 T cells were sorted as CD4+CD127+ cells. Specimen: CD4+CD127+ conventional T cells sorted from PBMCs. This sequence originates from a human donor in good health. The chain carries TRBV4-1 and TRBJ2-5; 8 nucleotides align to TRBD1. In DNA form, the CDR3 reads TGCGCCAGCAGCCAAGAGTCTGGCGGGACAGGCCCTCAAGAGACCCAGTACTTC. It specifies CASSQESGGTGPQETQYF.